This T cell receptor (beta chain) stems from a study of early T cells in non-severe SARS-CoV-2 infection. Unique molecular identifiers (one per individual cDNA molecule) were attached. From the 5' RACE reads, TCRdb called clonotypes with MiXCR, one entry per CDR3 protein. The data contain 71,000 or so distinct CDR3 sequences, approximately 14% of them singletons. The TCR originated in an adult who was a healthcare worker with PCR-confirmed SARS-CoV-2 infection or an uninfected control (not recorded which). The sequencing sample was made of whole blood.

The CDR3, as DNA: TGCGCCAGCAGCCCAACCGGGACATCTGCCGAAAAACTGTTTTTT. Its translation: CASSPTGTSAEKLFF. The chain links TRBV4-1 to TRBJ1-4, with a tentative D call TRBD1 (6 bases). V lost 4 bases and J lost 8, with 17 bases in between. This CDR3 has 15 amino acids. Germline assignment: CDR1 MGHRA and CDR2 YSYEKL.